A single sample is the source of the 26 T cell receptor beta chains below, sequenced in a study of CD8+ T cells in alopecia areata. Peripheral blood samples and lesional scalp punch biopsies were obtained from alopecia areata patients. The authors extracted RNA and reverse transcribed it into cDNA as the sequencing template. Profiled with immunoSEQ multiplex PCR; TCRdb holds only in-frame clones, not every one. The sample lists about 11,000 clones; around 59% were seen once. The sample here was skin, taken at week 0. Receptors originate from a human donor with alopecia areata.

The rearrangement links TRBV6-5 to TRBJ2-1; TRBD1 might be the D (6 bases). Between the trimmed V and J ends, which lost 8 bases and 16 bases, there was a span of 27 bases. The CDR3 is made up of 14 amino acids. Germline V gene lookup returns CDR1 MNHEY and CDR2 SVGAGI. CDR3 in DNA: TGTGCCAGCCTTCCTTCCTTTGAGGGACAAGGTATCTTCTTC. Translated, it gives CASLPSFEGQGIFF.

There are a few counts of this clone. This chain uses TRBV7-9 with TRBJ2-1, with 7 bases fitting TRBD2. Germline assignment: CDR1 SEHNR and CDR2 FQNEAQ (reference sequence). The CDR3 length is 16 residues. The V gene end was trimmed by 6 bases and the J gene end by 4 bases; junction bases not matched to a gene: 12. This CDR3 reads CASRPIAGLTYNEQFF. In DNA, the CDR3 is TGTGCCAGCAGACCGATAGCGGGCCTCACTTACAATGAGCAGTTCTTC.

This CDR3 reads CASSLLSGMNTEAFF. The CDR3 coding sequence is TGTGCCAGCAGCCTCCTCTCGGGCATGAACACTGAAGCTTTCTTT. V gene TRBV11-2 combines with J gene TRBJ1-1, with D unresolved. The V gene lost 5 bases and the J gene lost 0 bases, with 13 bases spanning the gap. The CDR3 covers 15 residues. The germline gives CDR1 SGHAT, CDR2 FQNNGV.

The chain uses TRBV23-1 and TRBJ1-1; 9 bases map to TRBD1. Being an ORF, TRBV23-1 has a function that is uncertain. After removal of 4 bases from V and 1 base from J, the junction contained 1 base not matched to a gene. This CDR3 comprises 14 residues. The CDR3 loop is CASSPGQGNTEAFF. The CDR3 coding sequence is TGCGCCAGCAGTCCGGGACAGGGGAACACTGAAGCTTTCTTT.

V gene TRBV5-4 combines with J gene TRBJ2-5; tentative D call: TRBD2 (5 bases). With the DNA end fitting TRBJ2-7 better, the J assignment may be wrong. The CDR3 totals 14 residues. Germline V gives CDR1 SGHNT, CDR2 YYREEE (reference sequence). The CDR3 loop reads CASSLKSGTYEQYF. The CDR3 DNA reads TGTGCCAGCAGCTTGAAGTCCGGGACCTACGAGCAGTACTTC.

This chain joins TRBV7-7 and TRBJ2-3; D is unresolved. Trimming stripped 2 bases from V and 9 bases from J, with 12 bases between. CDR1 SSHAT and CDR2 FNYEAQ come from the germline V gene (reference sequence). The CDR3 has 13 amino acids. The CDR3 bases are TGTGCCAGCAGCTTATACGGCGGTCACACGCAGTATTTT. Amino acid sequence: CASSLYGGHTQYF.

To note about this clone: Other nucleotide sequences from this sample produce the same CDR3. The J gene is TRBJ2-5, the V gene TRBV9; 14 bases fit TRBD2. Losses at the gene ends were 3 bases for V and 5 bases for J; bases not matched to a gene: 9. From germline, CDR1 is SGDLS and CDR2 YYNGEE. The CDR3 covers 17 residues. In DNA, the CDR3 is TGTGCCAGCAGCGATCGGACTAGCGGGGGGCTAAGGGAGACCCAGTACTTC. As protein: CASSDRTSGGLRETQYF.

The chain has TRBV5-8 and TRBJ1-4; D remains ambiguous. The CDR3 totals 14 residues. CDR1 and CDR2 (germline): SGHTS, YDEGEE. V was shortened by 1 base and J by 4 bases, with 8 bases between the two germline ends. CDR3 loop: CASSLPPSNEKLFF. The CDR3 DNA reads TGTGCCAGCAGCTTGCCCCCGAGTAATGAAAAACTGTTTTTT.

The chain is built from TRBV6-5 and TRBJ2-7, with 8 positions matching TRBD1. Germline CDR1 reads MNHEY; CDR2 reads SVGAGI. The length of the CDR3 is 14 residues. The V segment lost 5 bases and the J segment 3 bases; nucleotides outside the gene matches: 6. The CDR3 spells CASSKDREYYEQYF. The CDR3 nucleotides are TGTGCCAGCAGTAAGGACAGGGAATACTACGAGCAGTACTTC.

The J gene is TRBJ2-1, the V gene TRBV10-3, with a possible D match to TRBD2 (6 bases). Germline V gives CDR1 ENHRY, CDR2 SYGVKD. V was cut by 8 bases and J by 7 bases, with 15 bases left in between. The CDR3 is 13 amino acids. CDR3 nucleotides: TGTGCCATCGGGGTAGAGGCGGGGAATGAGCAGTTCTTC. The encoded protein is CAIGVEAGNEQFF.

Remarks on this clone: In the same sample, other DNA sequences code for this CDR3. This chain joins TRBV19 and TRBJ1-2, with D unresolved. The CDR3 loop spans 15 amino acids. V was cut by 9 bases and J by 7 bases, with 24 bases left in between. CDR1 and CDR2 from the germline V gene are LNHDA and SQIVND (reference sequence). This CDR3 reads CASSLTGVGNAGYTF. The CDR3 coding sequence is TGTGCCAGCAGTCTCACGGGCGTGGGGAACGCTGGCTACACCTTC.

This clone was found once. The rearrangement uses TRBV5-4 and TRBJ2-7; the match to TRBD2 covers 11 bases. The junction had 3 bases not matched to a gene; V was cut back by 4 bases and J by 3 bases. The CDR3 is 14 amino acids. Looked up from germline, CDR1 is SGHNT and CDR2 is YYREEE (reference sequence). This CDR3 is CASSTGTSGYEQYF. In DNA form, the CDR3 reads TGTGCCAGCAGCACCGGGACTAGCGGCTACGAGCAGTACTTC.

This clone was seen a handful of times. Here the CDR3 DNA reads TGTGCCAGCAAGGATACCTACAATGAGCAGTTCTTC. This gives the protein CASKDTYNEQFF. The gene calls are TRBV19 and TRBJ2-1; D is ambiguous. The germline V and J ends were trimmed by 9 bases and 2 bases, with 8 bases remaining between them. This CDR3 region has 12 residues. CDR1 is LNHDA, CDR2 SQIVND, per germline (reference sequence).

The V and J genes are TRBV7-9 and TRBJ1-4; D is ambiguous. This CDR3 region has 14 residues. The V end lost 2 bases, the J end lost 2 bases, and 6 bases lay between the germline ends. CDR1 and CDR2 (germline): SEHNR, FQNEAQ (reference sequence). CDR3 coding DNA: TGTGCCAGCAGCTTATCGTTTACTAATGAAAAACTGTTTTTT. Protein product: CASSLSFTNEKLFF.

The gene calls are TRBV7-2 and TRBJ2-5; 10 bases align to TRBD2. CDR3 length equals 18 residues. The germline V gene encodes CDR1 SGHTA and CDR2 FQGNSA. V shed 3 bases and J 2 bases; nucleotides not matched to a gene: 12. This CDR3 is CASSFFASGRSLQETQYF. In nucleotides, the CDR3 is TGTGCCAGCAGCTTTTTCGCTAGCGGGAGAAGTCTGCAAGAGACCCAGTACTTC.

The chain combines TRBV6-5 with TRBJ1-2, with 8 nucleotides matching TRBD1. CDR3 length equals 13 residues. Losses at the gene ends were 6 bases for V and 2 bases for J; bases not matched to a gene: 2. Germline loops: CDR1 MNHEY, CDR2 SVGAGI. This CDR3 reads CASRDRGNYGYTF. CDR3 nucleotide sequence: TGTGCCAGCAGAGACAGGGGAAACTATGGCTACACCTTC.

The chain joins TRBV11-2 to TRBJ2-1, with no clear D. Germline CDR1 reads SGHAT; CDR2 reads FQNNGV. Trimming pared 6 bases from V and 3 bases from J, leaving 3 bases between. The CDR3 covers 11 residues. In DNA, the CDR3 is TGTGCCAGCAGTGACTACAATGAGCAGTTCTTC. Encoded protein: CASSDYNEQFF.

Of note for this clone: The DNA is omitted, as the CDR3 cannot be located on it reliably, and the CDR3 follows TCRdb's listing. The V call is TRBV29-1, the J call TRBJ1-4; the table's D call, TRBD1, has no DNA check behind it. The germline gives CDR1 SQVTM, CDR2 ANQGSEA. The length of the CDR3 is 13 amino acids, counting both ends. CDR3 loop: CSPGQEKMKNCFF.

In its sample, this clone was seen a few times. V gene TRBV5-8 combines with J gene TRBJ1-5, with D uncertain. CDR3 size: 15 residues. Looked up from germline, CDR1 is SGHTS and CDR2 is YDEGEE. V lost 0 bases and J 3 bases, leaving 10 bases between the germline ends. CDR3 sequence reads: CASSLATAPNQPQHF. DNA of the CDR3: TGTGCCAGCAGCTTGGCCACAGCACCCAATCAGCCCCAGCATTTT. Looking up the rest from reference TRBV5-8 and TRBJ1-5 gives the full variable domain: EAGVTQSPTHLIKTRGQQATLRCSPISGHTSVYWYQQALGLGLQFLLWYDEGEERNRGNFPPRFSGRQFPNYSSELNVNALELEDSALYLCASSLATAPNQPQHFGDGTRLSIL.

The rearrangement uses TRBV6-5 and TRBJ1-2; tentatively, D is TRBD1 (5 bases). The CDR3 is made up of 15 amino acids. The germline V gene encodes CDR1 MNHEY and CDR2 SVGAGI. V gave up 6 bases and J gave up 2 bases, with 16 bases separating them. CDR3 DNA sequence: TGTGCCAGCAGCCCCAATCTGGGGGGGAACTATGGCTACACCTTC. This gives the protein CASSPNLGGNYGYTF.

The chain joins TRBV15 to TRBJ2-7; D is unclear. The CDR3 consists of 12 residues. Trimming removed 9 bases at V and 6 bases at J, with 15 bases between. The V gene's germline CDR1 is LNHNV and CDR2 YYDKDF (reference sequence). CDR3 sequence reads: CATPQGWCEQYF. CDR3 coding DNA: TGTGCCACACCCCAAGGGTGGTGCGAGCAGTACTTC.

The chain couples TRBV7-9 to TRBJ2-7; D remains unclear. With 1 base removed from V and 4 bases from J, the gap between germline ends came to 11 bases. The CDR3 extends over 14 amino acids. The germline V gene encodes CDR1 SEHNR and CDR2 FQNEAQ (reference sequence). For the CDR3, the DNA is TGTGCCAGCAGCTTAGGGGCTAATTGGTACGAGCAGTACTTC. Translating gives CASSLGANWYEQYF.

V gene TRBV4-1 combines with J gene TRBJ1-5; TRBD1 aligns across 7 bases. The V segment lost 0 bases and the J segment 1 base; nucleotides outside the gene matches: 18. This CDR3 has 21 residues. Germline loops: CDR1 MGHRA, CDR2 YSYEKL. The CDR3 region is CASSQDLAGGLGGRSNQPQHF. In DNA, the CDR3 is TGCGCCAGCAGCCAAGATCTAGCAGGGGGATTGGGGGGACGGAGCAATCAGCCCCAGCATTTT.

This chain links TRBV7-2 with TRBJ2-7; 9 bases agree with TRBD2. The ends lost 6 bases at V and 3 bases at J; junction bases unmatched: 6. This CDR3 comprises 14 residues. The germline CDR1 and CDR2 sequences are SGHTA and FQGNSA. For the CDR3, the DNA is TGTGCCAGCAGTTCGACTAGCGGCCACTACGAGCAGTACTTC. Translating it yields CASSSTSGHYEQYF.

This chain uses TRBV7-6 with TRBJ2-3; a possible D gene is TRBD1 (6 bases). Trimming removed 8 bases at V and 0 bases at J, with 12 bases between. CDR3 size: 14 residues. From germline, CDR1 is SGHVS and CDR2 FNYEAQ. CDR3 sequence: CASGGGPSTDTQYF. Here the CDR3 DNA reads TGTGCCAGCGGGGGCGGGCCGAGCACAGATACGCAGTATTTT.

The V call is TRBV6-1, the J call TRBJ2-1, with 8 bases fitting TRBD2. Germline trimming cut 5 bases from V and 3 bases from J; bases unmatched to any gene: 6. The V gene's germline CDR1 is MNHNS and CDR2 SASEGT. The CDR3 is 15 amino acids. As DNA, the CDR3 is TGTGCCAGCAGTCGCACTAGCGGATTCTACAATGAGCAGTTCTTC. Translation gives CASSRTSGFYNEQFF.